This TCR beta chain stems from a study of cytomegalovirus exposure and HLA in healthy donors. Donors were nominally healthy when sampled, though unrecorded immune exposures were likely. Study results and limitations: Sequence variants that were highly shared formed a cluster that was likely a sequencing artifact. Most observed TCR sequences were rare, whereas some public TCRs were detected in many donors. It was reported in a later analysis that an Asian-associated ancestry cluster showed fewer N-insertions than the roughly 670-donor mean.

In regard to this clone: Its antigen is undetermined.

V was cut by 4 bases and J by 3 bases, with 7 bases left in between. This CDR3 contains 12 residues. CDR1 is SEHNR, CDR2 FQNEAQ, per germline (reference sequence). 13 Jbeta primers and 60 Vbeta primers were used for the PCR. The assay was immunoSEQ multiplex PCR, and TCRdb's table has in-frame clones only and misses some. The sample lists 90,000 to 95,000 clones; 65% to 85% were seen once. This chain uses TRBV7-9 with TRBJ2-7; TRBD1 might be the D (6 bases). This clonotype originated in a girl between 2 and 10 years old in good health and CMV-seropositive. Sequencing was done on a sample of PBMCs. The CDR3 region is CASSSTGYEQYF. CDR3 coding DNA: TGTGCCAGCAGCTCGACAGGCTACGAGCAGTACTTC.